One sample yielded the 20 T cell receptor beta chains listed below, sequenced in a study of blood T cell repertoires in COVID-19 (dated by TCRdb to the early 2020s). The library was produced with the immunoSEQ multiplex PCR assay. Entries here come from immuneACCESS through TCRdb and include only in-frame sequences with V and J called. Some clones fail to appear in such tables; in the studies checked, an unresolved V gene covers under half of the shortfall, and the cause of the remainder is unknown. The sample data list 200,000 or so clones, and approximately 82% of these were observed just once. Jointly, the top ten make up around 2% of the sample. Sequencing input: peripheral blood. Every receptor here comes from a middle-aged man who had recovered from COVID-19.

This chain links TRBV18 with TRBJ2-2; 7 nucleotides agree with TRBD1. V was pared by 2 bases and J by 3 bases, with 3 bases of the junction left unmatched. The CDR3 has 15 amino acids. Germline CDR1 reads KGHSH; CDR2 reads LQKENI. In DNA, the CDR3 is TGTGCCAGCTCACCATGGACAGGAGACACCGGGGAGCTGTTTTTT. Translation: CASSPWTGDTGELFF. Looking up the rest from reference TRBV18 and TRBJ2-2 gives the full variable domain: NAGVMQNPRHLVRRRGQEARLRCSPMKGHSHVYWYRQLPEEGLKFMVYLQKENIIDESGMPKERFSAEFPKEGPSILRIQQVVRGDSAAYFCASSPWTGDTGELFFGEGSRLTVL.

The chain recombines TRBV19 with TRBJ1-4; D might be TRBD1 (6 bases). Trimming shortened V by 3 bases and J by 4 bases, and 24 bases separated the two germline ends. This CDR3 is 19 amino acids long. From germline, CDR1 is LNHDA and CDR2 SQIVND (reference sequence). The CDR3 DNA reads TGTGCCAGTAGTATCCCGAGGAGAGGGAGGGTAGGGGGTAATGAAAAACTGTTTTTT. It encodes CASSIPRRGRVGGNEKLFF.

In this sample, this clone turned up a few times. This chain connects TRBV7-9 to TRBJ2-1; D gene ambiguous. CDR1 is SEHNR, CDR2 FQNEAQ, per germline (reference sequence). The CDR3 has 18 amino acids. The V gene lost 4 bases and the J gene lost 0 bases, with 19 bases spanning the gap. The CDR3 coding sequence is TGTGCCAGCAGCTCGTCCGCCTGGATGGCGGACTCCTACAATGAGCAGTTCTTC. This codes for CASSSSAWMADSYNEQFF.

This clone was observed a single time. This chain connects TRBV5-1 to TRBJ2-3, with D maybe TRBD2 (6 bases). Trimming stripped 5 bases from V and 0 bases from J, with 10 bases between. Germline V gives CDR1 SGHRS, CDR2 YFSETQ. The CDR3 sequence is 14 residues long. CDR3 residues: CASRTRYSTDTQYF. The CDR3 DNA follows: TGCGCCAGCAGGACTAGGTATAGCACAGATACGCAGTATTTT.

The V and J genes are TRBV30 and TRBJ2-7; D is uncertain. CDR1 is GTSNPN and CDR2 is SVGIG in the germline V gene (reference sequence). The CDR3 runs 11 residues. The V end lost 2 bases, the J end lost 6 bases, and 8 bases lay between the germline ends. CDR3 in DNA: TGTGCCTGGAGTTCGTACACCGAGCAGTACTTC. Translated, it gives CAWSSYTEQYF.

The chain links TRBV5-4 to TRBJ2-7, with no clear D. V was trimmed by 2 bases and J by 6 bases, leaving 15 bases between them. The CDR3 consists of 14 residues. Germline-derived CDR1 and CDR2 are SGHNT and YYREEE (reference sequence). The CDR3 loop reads CASSFGGDGTEQYF. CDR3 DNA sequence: TGTGCCAGCAGCTTTGGTGGTGATGGCACCGAGCAGTACTTC.

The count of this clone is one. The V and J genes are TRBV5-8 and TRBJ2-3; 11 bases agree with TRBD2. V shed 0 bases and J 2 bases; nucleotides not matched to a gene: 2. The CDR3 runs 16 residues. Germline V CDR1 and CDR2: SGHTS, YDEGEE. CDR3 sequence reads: CASSLGLAGPTDTQYF. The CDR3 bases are TGTGCCAGCAGCTTGGGACTAGCGGGACCCACAGATACGCAGTATTTT. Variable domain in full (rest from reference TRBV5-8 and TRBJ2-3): EAGVTQSPTHLIKTRGQQATLRCSPISGHTSVYWYQQALGLGLQFLLWYDEGEERNRGNFPPRFSGRQFPNYSSELNVNALELEDSALYLCASSLGLAGPTDTQYFGPGTRLTVL.

CDR3 in amino acids: CASALRTGGGETQYF. CDR3 bases: TGTGCCAGCGCCTTAAGGACAGGGGGTGGGGAGACCCAGTACTTC. The chain has TRBV11-3 and TRBJ2-5, with 10 bases that match TRBD1. V was clipped by 8 bases and J by 5 bases; unmatched bases: 11. CDR1 and CDR2 from the germline V gene are SGHNT and YENEEA. The CDR3 totals 15 residues.

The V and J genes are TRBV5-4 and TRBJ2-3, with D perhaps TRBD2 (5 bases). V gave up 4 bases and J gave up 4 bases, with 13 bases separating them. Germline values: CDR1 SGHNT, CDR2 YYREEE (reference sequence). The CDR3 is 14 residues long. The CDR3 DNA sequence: TGTGCCAGCAGCAAAATGACTACCTCAGATACGCAGTATTTT. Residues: CASSKMTTSDTQYF.

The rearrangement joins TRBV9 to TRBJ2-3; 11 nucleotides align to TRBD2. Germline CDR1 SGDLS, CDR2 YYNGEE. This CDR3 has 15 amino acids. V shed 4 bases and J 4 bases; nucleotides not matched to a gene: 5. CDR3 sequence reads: CASSLAGGGPDTQYF. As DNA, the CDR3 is TGTGCCAGCAGCCTAGCGGGGGGCGGACCAGATACGCAGTATTTT.

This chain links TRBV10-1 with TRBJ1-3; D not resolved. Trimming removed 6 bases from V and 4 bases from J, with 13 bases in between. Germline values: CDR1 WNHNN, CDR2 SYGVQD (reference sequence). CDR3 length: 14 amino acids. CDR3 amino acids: CASSAWRAGNTIYF. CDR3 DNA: TGCGCCAGCAGCGCCTGGAGAGCGGGAAACACCATATATTTT.

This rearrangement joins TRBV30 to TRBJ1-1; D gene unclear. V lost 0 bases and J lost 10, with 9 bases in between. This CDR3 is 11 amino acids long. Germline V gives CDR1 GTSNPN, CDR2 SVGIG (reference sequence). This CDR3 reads CAWSVRYRAFF. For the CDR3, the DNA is TGTGCCTGGAGTGTACGGTATCGAGCTTTCTTT.

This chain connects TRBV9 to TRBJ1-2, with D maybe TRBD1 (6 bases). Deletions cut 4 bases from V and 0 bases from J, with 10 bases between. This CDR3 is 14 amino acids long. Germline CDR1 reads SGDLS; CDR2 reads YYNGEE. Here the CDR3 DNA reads TGTGCCAGCAGCTCGGCAGGGGCTAACTATGGCTACACCTTC. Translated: CASSSAGANYGYTF.

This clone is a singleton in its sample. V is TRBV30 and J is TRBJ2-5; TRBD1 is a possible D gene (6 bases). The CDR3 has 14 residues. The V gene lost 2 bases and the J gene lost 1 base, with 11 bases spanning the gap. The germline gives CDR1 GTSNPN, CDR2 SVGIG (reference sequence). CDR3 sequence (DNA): TGTGCCTGGAGTAGGACAGTGCCCCAAGAGACCCAGTACTTC. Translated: CAWSRTVPQETQYF.

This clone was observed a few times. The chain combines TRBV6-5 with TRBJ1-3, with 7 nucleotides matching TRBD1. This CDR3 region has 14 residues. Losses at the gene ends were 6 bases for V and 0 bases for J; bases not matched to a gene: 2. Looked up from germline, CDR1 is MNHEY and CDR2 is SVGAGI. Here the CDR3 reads CASRTGSSGNTIYF. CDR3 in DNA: TGTGCCAGCAGGACAGGGTCCTCTGGAAACACCATATATTTT.

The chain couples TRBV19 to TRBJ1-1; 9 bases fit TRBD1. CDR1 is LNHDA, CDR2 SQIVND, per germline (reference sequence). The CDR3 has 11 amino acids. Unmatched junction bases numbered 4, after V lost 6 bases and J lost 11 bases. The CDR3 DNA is TGTGCCAGTAGACAGGGGGCTTCGGCTTTCTTT. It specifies CASRQGASAFF.

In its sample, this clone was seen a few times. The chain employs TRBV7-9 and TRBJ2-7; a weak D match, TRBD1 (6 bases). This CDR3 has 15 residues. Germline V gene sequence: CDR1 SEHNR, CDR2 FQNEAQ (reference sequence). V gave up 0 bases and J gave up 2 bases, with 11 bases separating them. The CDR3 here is CASSLAYQGTYEQYF. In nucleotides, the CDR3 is TGTGCCAGCAGCTTAGCATACCAGGGGACCTACGAGCAGTACTTC.

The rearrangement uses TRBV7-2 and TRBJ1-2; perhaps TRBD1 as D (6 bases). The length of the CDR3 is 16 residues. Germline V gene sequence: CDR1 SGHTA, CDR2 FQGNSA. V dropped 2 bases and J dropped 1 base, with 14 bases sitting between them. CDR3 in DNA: TGTGCCAGCAGCTTACGGGGGGCAAGCATTAACTATGGCTACACCTTC. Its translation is CASSLRGASINYGYTF. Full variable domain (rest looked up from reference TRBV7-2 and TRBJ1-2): GAGVSQSPSNKVTEKGKDVELRCDPISGHTALYWYRQSLGQGLEFLIYFQGNSAPDKSGLPSDRFSAERTGGSVSTLTIQRTQQEDSAVYLCASSLRGASINYGYTFGSGTRLTVV.

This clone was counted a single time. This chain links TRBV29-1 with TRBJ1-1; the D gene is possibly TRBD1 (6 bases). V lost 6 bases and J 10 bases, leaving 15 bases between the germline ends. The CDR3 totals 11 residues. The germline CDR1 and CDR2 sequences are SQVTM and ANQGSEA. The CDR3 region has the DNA TGCAGCGTCGAGGAAAGACAGGTAGCTTTCTTT. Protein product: CSVEERQVAFF.

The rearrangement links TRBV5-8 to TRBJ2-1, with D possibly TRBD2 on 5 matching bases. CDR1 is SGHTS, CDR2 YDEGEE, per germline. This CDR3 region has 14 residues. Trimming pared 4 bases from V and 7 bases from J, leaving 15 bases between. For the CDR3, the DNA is TGTGCCAGCAGCCTTCGTTGGGGAGTAAATGAGCAGTTCTTC. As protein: CASSLRWGVNEQFF.